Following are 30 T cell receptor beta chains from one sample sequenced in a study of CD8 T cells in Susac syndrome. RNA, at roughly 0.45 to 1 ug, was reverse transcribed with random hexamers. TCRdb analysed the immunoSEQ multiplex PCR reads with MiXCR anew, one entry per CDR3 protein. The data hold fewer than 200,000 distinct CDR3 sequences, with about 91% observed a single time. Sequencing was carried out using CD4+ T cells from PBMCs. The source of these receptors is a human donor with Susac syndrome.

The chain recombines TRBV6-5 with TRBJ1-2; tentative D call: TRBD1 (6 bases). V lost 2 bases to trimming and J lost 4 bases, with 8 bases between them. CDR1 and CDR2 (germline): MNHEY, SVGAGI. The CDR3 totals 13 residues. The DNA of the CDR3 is TGTGCCAGCAGTTACGACAGGTCCTATGGCTACACCTTC. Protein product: CASSYDRSYGYTF.

CDR3 loop: CAAGPQEGTYEQYF. The CDR3 bases are TGTGCCGCGGGACCACAGGAAGGAACCTACGAGCAGTACTTC. The chain employs TRBV28 and TRBJ2-7; possible D gene TRBD2, 6 bases. The CDR3 length is 14 residues. V was cut by 11 bases and J by 2 bases, with 19 bases left in between. CDR1 is MDHEN, CDR2 SYDVKM, per germline. Using reference TRBV28 and TRBJ2-7 for the parts outside the CDR3, the full variable domain is DVKVTQSSRYLVKRTGEKVFLECVQDMDHENMFWYRQDPGLGLRLIYFSYDVKMKEKGDIPEGYSVSREKKERFSLILESASTNQTSMYLCAAGPQEGTYEQYFGPGTRLTVT.

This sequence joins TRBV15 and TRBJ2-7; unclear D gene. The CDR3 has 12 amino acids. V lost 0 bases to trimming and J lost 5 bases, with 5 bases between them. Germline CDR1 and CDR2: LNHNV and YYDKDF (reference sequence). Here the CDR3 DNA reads TGTGCCACCAGCAGAGAGTGGGACGAGCAGTACTTC. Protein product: CATSREWDEQYF. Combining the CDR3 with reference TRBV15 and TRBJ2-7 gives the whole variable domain DAMVIQNPRYQVTQFGKPVTLSCSQTLNHNVMYWYQQKSSQAPKLLFHYYDKDFNNEADTPDNFQSRRPNTSFCFLDIRSPGLGDTAMYLCATSREWDEQYFGPGTRLTVT.

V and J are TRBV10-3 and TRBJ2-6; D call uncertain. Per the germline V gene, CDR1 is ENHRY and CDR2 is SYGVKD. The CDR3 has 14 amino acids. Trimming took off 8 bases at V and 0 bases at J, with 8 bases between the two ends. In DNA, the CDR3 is TGTGCCATCTCAGGCGTCTCTGGGGCCAACGTCCTGACTTTC. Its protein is CAISGVSGANVLTF.

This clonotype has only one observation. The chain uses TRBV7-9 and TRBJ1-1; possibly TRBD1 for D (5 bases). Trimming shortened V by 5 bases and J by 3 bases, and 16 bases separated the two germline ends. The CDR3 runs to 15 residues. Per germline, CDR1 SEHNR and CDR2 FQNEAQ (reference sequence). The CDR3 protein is CASSPAQGIDTEAFF. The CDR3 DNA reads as TGTGCCAGCAGCCCTGCGCAGGGAATCGACACTGAAGCTTTCTTT.

This CDR3 reads CASVGQGLSQPQHF. DNA for the CDR3: TGTGCCAGCGTTGGACAGGGTCTATCTCAGCCCCAGCATTTT. J is TRBJ1-5 and V is TRBV7-2; 8 bases align to TRBD1. CDR3 length: 14 amino acids. With 8 bases clipped from V and 6 bases from J, the junction kept 9 bases outside the gene matches. The germline gives CDR1 SGHTA, CDR2 FQGNSA.

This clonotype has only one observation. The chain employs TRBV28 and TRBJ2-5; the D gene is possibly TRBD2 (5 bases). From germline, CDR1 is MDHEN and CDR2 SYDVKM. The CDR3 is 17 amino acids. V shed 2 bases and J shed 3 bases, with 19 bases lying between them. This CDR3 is CASSLQVLVLGEETQYF. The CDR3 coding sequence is TGTGCCAGCAGTTTACAGGTTCTGGTTCTCGGGGAAGAGACCCAGTACTTC. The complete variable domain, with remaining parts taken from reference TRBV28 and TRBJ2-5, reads DVKVTQSSRYLVKRTGEKVFLECVQDMDHENMFWYRQDPGLGLRLIYFSYDVKMKEKGDIPEGYSVSREKKERFSLILESASTNQTSMYLCASSLQVLVLGEETQYFGPGTRLLVL.

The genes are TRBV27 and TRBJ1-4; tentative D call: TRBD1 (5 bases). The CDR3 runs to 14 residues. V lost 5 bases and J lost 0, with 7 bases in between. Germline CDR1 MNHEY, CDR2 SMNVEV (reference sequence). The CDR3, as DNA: TGTGCCAGCAGTGTACAGGCAACTAATGAAAAACTGTTTTTT. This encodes CASSVQATNEKLFF.

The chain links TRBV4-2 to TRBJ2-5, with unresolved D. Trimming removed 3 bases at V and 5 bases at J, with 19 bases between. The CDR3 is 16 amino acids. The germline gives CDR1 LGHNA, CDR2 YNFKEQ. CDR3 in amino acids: CASSHPDPCFEETQYF. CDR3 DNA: TGTGCCAGCAGCCACCCCGACCCATGTTTCGAGGAGACCCAGTACTTC.

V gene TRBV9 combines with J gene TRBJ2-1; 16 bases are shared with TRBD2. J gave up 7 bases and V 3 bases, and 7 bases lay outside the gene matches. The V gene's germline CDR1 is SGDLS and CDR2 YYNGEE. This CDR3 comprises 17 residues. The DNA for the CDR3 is TGTGCCAGCAGCGACGGGACTAGCGGGAGGGCCAGGAATGAGCAGTTCTTC. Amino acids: CASSDGTSGRARNEQFF.

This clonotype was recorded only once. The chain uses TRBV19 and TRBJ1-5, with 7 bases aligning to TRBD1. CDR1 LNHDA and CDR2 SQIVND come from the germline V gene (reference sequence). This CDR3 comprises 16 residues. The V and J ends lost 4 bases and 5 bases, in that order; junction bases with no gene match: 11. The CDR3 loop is CASSKIGGSMHQPQHF. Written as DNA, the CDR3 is TGTGCCAGTAGTAAGATAGGGGGCAGCATGCATCAGCCCCAGCATTTT. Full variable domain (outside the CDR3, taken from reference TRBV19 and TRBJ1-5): DGGITQSPKYLFRKEGQNVTLSCEQNLNHDAMYWYRQDPGQGLRLIYYSQIVNDFQKGDIAEGYSVSREKKESFPLTVTSAQKNPTAFYLCASSKIGGSMHQPQHFGDGTRLSIL.

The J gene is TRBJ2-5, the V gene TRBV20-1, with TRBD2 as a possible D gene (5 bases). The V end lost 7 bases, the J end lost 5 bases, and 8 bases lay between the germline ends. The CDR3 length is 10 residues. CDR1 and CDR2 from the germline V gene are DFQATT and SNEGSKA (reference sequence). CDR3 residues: CSGRGETQYF. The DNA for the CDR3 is TGCAGTGGGCGAGGGGAGACCCAGTACTTC.

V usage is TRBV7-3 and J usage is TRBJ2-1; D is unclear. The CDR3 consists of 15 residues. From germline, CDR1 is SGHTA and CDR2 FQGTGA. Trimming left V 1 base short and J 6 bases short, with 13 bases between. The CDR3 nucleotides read TGTGCCAGCAGCTTAAACGGTTGGGCAGGCAATGAGCAGTTCTTC. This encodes CASSLNGWAGNEQFF.

The CDR3 loop is CASSLTGGSVTDTQYF. The DNA for the CDR3 is TGCGCCAGCAGCTTGACAGGCGGGAGTGTCACAGATACGCAGTATTTT. The chain recombines TRBV5-1 with TRBJ2-3, with 7 bases fitting TRBD2. This CDR3 comprises 16 residues. Losses at the gene ends were 1 base for V and 2 bases for J; bases not matched to a gene: 7. Germline CDR1 SGHRS, CDR2 YFSETQ.

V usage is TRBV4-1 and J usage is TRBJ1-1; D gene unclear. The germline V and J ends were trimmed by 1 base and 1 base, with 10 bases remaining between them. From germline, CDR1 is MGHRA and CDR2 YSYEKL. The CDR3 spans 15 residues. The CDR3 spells CASSQAMFRNTEAFF. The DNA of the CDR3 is TGCGCCAGCAGCCAAGCCATGTTCAGGAACACTGAAGCTTTCTTT.

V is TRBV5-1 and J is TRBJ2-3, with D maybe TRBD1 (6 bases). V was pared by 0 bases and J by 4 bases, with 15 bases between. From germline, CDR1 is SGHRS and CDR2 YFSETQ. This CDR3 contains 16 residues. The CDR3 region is CASSLAGAGEADTQYF. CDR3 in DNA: TGCGCCAGCAGCTTGGCTGGGGCAGGGGAAGCAGATACGCAGTATTTT. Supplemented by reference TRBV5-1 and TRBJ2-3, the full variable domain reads KAGVTQTPRYLIKTRGQQVTLSCSPISGHRSVSWYQQTPGQGLQFLFEYFSETQRNKGNFPGRFSGRQFSNSRSEMNVSTLELGDSALYLCASSLAGAGEADTQYFGPGTRLTVL.

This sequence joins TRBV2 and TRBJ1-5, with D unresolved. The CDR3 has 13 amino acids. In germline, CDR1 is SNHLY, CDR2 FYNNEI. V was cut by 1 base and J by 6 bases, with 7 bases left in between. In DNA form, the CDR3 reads TGTGCCAGCAGTGAAGGACGGCGTCAGCCCCAGCATTTT. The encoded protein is CASSEGRRQPQHF.

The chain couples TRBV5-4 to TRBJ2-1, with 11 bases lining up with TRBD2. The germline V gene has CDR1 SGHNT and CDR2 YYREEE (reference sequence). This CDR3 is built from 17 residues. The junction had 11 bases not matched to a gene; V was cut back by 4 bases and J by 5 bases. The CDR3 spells CASSHQTRLAGNNEQFF. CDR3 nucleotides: TGTGCCAGCAGCCACCAAACTCGACTAGCGGGAAACAATGAGCAGTTCTTC.

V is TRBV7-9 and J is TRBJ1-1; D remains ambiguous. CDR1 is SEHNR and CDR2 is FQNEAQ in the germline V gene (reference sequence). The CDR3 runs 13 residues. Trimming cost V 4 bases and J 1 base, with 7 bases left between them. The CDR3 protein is CASSYGSNTEAFF. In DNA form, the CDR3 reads TGTGCCAGCAGCTACGGATCGAACACTGAAGCTTTCTTT. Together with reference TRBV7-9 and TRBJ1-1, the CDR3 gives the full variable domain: DTGVSQNPRHKITKRGQNVTFRCDPISEHNRLYWYRQTLGQGPEFLTYFQNEAQLEKSRLLSDRFSAERPKGSFSTLEIQRTEQGDSAMYLCASSYGSNTEAFFGQGTRLTVV.

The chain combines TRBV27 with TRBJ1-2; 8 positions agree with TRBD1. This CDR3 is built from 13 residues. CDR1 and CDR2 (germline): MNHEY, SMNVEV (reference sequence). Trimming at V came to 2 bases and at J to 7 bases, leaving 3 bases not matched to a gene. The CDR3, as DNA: TGTGCCAGCAGTTTAGCAGGGGGCGCTGGCTACACCTTC. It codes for CASSLAGGAGYTF.

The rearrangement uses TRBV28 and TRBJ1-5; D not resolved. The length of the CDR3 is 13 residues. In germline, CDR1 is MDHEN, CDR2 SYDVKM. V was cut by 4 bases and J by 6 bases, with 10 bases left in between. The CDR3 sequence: CASSWGIGQPQHF. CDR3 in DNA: TGTGCCAGCAGTTGGGGTATAGGTCAGCCCCAGCATTTT.

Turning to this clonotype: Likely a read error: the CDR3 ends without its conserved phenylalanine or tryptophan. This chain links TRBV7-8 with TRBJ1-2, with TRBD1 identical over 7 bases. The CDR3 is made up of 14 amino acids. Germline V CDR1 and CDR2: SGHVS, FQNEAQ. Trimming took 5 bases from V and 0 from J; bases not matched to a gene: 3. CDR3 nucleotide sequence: TGTGCCAGCAGCCCGGGACAGTCTAACTATGGCTACACCCTC. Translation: CASSPGQSNYGYTL.

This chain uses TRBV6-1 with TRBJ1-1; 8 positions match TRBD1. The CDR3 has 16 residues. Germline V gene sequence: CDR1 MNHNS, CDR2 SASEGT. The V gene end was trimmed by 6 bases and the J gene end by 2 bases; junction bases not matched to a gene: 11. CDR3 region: CASRNQGAVENTEAFF. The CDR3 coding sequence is TGTGCCAGCAGAAACCAGGGGGCTGTGGAAAACACTGAAGCTTTCTTT.

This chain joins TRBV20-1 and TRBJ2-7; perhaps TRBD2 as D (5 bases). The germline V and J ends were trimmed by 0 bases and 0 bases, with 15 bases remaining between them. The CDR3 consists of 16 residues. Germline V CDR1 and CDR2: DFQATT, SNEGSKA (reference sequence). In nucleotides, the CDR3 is TGCAGTGCTAGAGATTCACGGGGATTCGACTCCTACGAGCAGTACTTC. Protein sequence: CSARDSRGFDSYEQYF.

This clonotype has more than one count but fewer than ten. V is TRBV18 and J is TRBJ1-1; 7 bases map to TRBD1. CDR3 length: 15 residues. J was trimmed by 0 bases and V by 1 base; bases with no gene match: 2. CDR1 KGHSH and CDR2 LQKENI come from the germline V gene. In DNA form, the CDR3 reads TGTGCCAGCTCACCACGGGGACAGCTGAACACTGAAGCTTTCTTT. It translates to CASSPRGQLNTEAFF.

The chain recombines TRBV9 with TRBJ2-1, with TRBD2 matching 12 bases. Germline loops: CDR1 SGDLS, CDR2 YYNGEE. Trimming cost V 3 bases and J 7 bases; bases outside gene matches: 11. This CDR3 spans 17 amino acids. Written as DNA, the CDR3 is TGTGCCAGCAGCGGCCAGCCCCTAGCGGGAGGGGGGAATGAGCAGTTCTTC. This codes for CASSGQPLAGGGNEQFF.

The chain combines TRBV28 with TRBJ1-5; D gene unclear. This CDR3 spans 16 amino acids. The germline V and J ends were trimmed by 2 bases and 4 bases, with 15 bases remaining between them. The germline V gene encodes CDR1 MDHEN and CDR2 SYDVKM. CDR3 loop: CASSLDPLRRNQPQHF. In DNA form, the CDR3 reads TGTGCCAGCAGTTTAGACCCCCTCAGGCGAAATCAGCCCCAGCATTTT.

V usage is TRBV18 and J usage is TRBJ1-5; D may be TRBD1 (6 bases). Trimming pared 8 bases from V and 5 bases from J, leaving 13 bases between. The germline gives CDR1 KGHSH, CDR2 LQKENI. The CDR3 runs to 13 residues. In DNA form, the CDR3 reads TGTGCCAGCACAGGGTTCGGCGATCAGCCCCAGCATTTT. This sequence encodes CASTGFGDQPQHF.

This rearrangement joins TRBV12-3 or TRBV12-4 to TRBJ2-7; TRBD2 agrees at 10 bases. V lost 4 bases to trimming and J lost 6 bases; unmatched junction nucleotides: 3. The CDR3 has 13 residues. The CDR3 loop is CASSSSSGSEQYF. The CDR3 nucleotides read TGTGCCAGCAGTTCGTCTAGCGGGAGCGAGCAGTACTTC.

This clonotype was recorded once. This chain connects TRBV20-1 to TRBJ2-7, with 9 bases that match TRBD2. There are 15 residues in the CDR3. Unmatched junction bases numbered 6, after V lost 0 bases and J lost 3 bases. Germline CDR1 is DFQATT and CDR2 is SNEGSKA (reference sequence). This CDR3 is CSARDPSGGHYEQYF. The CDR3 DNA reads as TGCAGTGCTAGAGATCCGAGCGGGGGGCACTACGAGCAGTACTTC.